The 5 T cell receptor beta chains below come from one sample, sequenced in a study of blood T cell repertoires in COVID-19. Here immunoSEQ multiplex PCR was the method, and the copy in TCRdb shows in-frame clones only, minus some. The sample gives a few hundred thousand clones, 90% of which show up once; about 0.57% is in the top ten. The sequencing input was PBMCs or T cells enriched from blood (not recorded which). The receptor source for this set is a man aged 18 to 35 who had recovered from COVID-19.

This clone was recorded once. This rearrangement joins TRBV29-1 to TRBJ1-1; possible D gene TRBD1, 6 bases. V gave up 7 bases and J gave up 1 base, with 16 bases separating them. The CDR3 covers 14 residues. The germline CDR1 and CDR2 sequences are SQVTM and ANQGSEA. CDR3: CSGGQGPKNTEAFF. The CDR3 nucleotides are TGCAGCGGAGGGCAGGGGCCAAAGAACACTGAAGCTTTCTTT. Based on the CDR3 plus reference TRBV29-1 and TRBJ1-1, the full variable domain is SAVISQKPSRDICQRGTSLTIQCQVDSQVTMMFWYRQQPGQSLTLIATANQGSEATYESGFVIDKFPISRPNLTFSTLTVSNMSPEDSSIYLCSGGQGPKNTEAFFGQGTRLTVV.

CDR3 amino acids: CAGKTGTTTDTQYF. The DNA for the CDR3 is TGTGCCGGGAAGACCGGGACTACGACAGATACGCAGTATTTT. The chain uses TRBV30 and TRBJ2-3; 7 bases fit TRBD2. In germline, CDR1 is GTSNPN, CDR2 SVGIG (reference sequence). This CDR3 has 14 amino acids. The V segment lost 8 bases and the J segment 3 bases; nucleotides outside the gene matches: 11.

This chain joins TRBV5-1 and TRBJ2-3; tentative D call: TRBD2 (7 bases). This CDR3 has 14 amino acids. Germline V gene sequence: CDR1 SGHRS, CDR2 YFSETQ. V dropped 0 bases and J dropped 6 bases, with 11 bases sitting between them. CDR3 in amino acids: CASSLAAGADTQYF. The CDR3 DNA reads as TGCGCCAGCAGCTTGGCCGCGGGGGCGGATACGCAGTATTTT.

The genes are TRBV2 and TRBJ2-7; D gene unclear. V lost 5 bases and J lost 2, with 10 bases in between. Germline-derived CDR1 and CDR2 are SNHLY and FYNNEI. The CDR3 runs 13 residues. CDR3 region: CASSPRKTYEQYF. CDR3 coding DNA: TGTGCCAGCAGTCCGCGTAAGACCTACGAGCAGTACTTC.

V and J are TRBV5-6 and TRBJ2-3, with TRBD1 matching over 9 bases. With V trimmed by 5 bases and J by 2 bases, 6 bases remained unmatched. The CDR3 contains 15 residues. In germline, CDR1 is SGHDT, CDR2 YYEEEE. The CDR3, as DNA: TGTGCCAGCAGACCCGGGACAGGGTTCACAGATACGCAGTATTTT. Translation gives CASRPGTGFTDTQYF.